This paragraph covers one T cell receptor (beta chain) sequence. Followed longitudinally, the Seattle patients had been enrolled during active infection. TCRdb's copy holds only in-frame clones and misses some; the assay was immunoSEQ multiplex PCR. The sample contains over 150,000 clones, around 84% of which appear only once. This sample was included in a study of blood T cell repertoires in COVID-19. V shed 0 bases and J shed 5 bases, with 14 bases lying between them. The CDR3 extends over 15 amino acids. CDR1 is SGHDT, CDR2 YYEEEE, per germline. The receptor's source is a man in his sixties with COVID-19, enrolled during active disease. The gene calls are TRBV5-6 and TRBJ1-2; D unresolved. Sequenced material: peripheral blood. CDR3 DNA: TGTGCCAGCAGCTTGGCGCAGGTCGGGAAATATGGCTACACCTTC. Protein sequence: CASSLAQVGKYGYTF.